This T cell receptor beta chain came from a study of T cells after posttransplantation cyclophosphamide. The study, taken as a whole, reports: Skin or GI-infiltrating T cells shared few TRB sequences with blood. TRB clonality was highly associated with recipient CMV seropositivity and reactivation.

The naive gate required viable CD3+CD4+ or CD3+CD8+ cells with CCR7+CD45RA+CD45RO-CD95-CD27+CD28+ phenotype. The related graft donor's blood sample was taken on the day of bone marrow donation. TCRdb's copy holds only in-frame clones and misses some; the assay was immunoSEQ multiplex PCR. In the table there are approximately 23,000 clones, about 97% of which are singletons. This CDR3 spans 18 amino acids. Regarding this clone: The antigen is undetermined.

This rearrangement joins TRBV21-1 to TRBJ2-7; the table's D call of TRBD2 was not tested on the DNA. TRBV21-1 is tagged as a pseudogene. Sequenced sample: naive CD4+ T cells sorted from PBMCs. The receptor comes from a man between 50 and 59 years old in good health, CMV-negative, and a related stem cell transplant donor. CDR3 in amino acids: CASSATGTSGRRSYEQYF. The DNA for the CDR3 is TGTGCCAGCAGCGCCACCGGGACTAGCGGGAGGAGGTCCTACGAGCAGTACTTC.